A selection of T cell receptor beta chains follows, all from one sample in a study of cytomegalovirus exposure and HLA in healthy donors. Libraries were prepared by immunoSEQ multiplex PCR; TCRdb keeps only in-frame clonotypes and omits some of them. The sample lists 150,000 or so clones; over 60% were seen once. The material sequenced was PBMCs. All receptors come from a woman aged 30 to 39 in good health and CMV-seronegative. Each CDR3 is given with its conserved first and last residue. A D gene is named only where the DNA matches it firmly. Clone size is not always given. Where it is, it says once, few, many or a class for expanded clones.

D	V	size	J	length	CDR3	DNA
TRBD1	TRBV6-5	few	TRBJ1-1	13	CASSYGGGQGAFF	TGTGCCAGCAGTTACGGGGGAGGACAGGGAGCTTTCTTT
TRBD1	TRBV29-1	.	TRBJ1-2	13	CSVSWTGNDGYTF	TGCAGCGTCAGCTGGACAGGGAATGATGGCTACACCTTC
TRBD2	TRBV27	once	TRBJ2-7	14	CASSPPGLVREQYF	TGTGCCAGCAGTCCCCCGGGACTAGTGAGGGAGCAGTACTTC
.	TRBV7-3	.	TRBJ2-1	15	CASSFLGGAYNEQFF	TGTGCCAGCAGCTTTTTAGGCGGGGCCTACAATGAGCAGTTCTTC
TRBD1	TRBV5-1	once	TRBJ2-3	14	CASAGTGGSDTQYF	TGCGCCAGCGCCGGGACAGGCGGGTCAGATACGCAGTATTTT
TRBD1	TRBV7-9	.	TRBJ2-3	15	CASRGDRGISDTQYF	TGTGCCAGCAGAGGGGACAGGGGGATATCAGATACGCAGTATTTT
.	TRBV28	few	TRBJ1-5	15	CASRPPEASNQPQHF	TGTGCCAGCAGACCTCCCGAAGCTAGCAATCAGCCCCAGCATTTT
.	TRBV10-1	.	TRBJ1-1	15	CASSESSGEYTEAFF	TGCGCCAGCAGTGAGTCCTCAGGGGAATATACTGAAGCTTTCTTT
.	TRBV30	.	TRBJ1-2	13	CAWSSGTSYGYTF	TGTGCCTGGAGCTCCGGGACAAGCTATGGCTACACCTTC
.	TRBV6-5	.	TRBJ1-4	16	CASSSYRGATNEKLFF	TGTGCCAGCAGTTCCTATCGGGGAGCAACTAATGAAAAACTGTTTTTT
TRBD1	TRBV9	.	TRBJ1-2	16	CASREGTGARNYGYTF	TGTGCCAGCAGGGAGGGGACAGGCGCCCGCAACTATGGCTACACCTTC
.	TRBV2	few	TRBJ2-7	11	CASSAQYEQYF	TGTGCCAGCAGTGCCCAATACGAGCAGTACTTC
.	TRBV6-5	.	TRBJ1-4	14	CASSTAATNEKLFF	TGTGCCAGCAGTACAGCCGCAACTAATGAAAAACTGTTTTTT
TRBD1	TRBV5-4	.	TRBJ1-6	14	CASSLGTGDSPLHF	TGTGCCAGCAGCTTAGGGACAGGCGATTCACCCCTCCACTTT
.	TRBV4-2	.	TRBJ2-5	13	CASSQTRAETQYF	TGTGCCAGCAGCCAAACCCGCGCGGAGACCCAGTACTTC
.	TRBV28	.	TRBJ1-2	14	CASSFQRVGYGYTF	TGTGCCAGCAGTTTCCAACGGGTGGGCTATGGCTACACCTTC
.	TRBV5-1	.	TRBJ1-1	14	CASSLARPNTEAFF	TGCGCCAGCAGCTTAGCACGCCCGAACACTGAAGCTTTCTTT
.	TRBV7-2	.	TRBJ1-2	16	CASSFISTPSEGGYTF	TGTGCCAGCAGCTTCATTTCGACCCCTAGCGAGGGTGGCTACACCTTC
.	TRBV16	.	TRBJ1-5	14	CASSSEQANQPQHF	TGTGCCAGCAGCTCGGAACAGGCTAATCAGCCCCAGCATTTT
TRBD2	TRBV2	.	TRBJ2-1	16	CASSELVAGGHNEQFF	TGTGCCAGCAGCGAGTTGGTCGCGGGAGGGCACAATGAGCAGTTCTTC
.	TRBV7-2	.	TRBJ1-2	15	CASSLGGRRDYGYTF	TGTGCCAGCAGCTTAGGAGGGAGGAGGGACTATGGCTACACCTTC
.	TRBV21-1	.	TRBJ2-1	18	CASSKGGAEREGADEQFF	TGTGCCAGCAGCAAAGGGGGAGCGGAGCGGGAGGGGGCCGATGAGCAGTTCTTC
.	TRBV6-5	.	TRBJ1-4	13	CASTRQPNEKLFF	TGTGCCAGCACGAGGCAACCTAATGAAAAACTGTTTTTT
TRBD1	TRBV15	.	TRBJ2-1	17	CATSRDPRQGSYNEQFF	TGTGCCACCAGCAGAGACCCCCGACAGGGATCCTACAATGAGCAGTTCTTC
.	TRBV6-6	.	TRBJ2-1	16	CASSYGGAGETNEQFF	TGTGCCAGCAGTTACGGGGGGGCAGGGGAAACCAATGAGCAGTTCTTC
TRBD1	TRBV27	.	TRBJ1-2	14	CASSSTGGRYGYTF	TGTGCCAGCAGTTCAACAGGGGGTCGCTATGGCTACACCTTC
.	TRBV19	.	TRBJ2-2	16	CASSILRGLNTGELFF	TGTGCCAGTAGTATACTAAGGGGCCTTAACACCGGGGAGCTGTTTTTT
.	TRBV5-1	.	TRBJ1-1	11	CASSLGQEAFF	TGCGCCAGCAGCTTAGGACAAGAAGCTTTCTTT
.	TRBV19	.	TRBJ2-7	18	CASSIDDAEGGHYYEQYF	TGTGCCAGTAGTATAGATGACGCGGAAGGCGGGCACTACTACGAGCAGTACTTC
.	TRBV5-5	.	TRBJ2-7	15	CASSLDWASLSTQYF	TGTGCCAGCAGCCTGGATTGGGCTAGCCTGTCTACCCAGTACTTC
.	TRBV5-3	.	TRBJ1-3	13	CAGGGNSGNTIYF	TGTGCCGGGGGGGGTAACTCTGGAAACACCATATATTTT
.	TRBV30	.	TRBJ2-3	14	CAWSVPGLADTQYF	TGTGCCTGGAGTGTACCGGGGTTGGCAGATACGCAGTATTTT
.	TRBV5-1	few	TRBJ1-1	14	CASSLFTGNTEAFF	TGCGCCAGCAGCTTGTTCACCGGGAACACTGAAGCTTTCTTT
.	TRBV5-6	.	TRBJ2-7	14	CASSLTSLRYEQYF	TGTGCCAGCAGCTTGACTAGCTTAAGGTACGAGCAGTACTTC
TRBD1	TRBV30	once	TRBJ2-5	18	CAWSVLVGTGKFGTTQYF	TGTGCCTGGAGTGTACTTGTCGGGACAGGGAAGTTTGGGACGACCCAGTACTTC
TRBD1	TRBV30	.	TRBJ1-1	14	CAWSAGQGVTEAFF	TGTGCCTGGAGTGCCGGACAGGGCGTGACTGAAGCTTTCTTT
.	TRBV19	.	TRBJ2-1	16	CASSIPGGPSYNEQFF	TGTGCCAGTAGTATCCCCGGCGGTCCCTCCTACAATGAGCAGTTCTTC
.	TRBV7-2	.	TRBJ1-1	17	CASSLVGRVDMNTEAFF	TGTGCCAGCAGCTTAGTGGGCAGGGTCGATATGAACACTGAAGCTTTCTTT
TRBD2	TRBV14	.	TRBJ2-7	15	CASSQDMSSGFEQYF	TGTGCCAGCAGCCAAGATATGTCTAGCGGCTTCGAGCAGTACTTC
.	TRBV10-2	.	TRBJ1-2	14	CASSEFGASYGYTF	TGCGCCAGCAGTGAGTTTGGGGCTTCCTATGGCTACACCTTC
TRBD1	TRBV29-1	few	TRBJ2-5	14	CSVRPTGVRETQYF	TGCAGCGTCCGACCCACAGGGGTTCGGGAGACCCAGTACTTC
.	TRBV15	.	TRBJ1-1	14	CATSKGVSLTEAFF	TGTGCCACCAGCAAAGGGGTTAGTTTGACTGAAGCTTTCTTT
TRBD1	TRBV27	.	TRBJ2-7	16	CASSLFGQGARYEQYF	TGTGCCAGCAGTTTATTCGGCCAGGGGGCGAGGTACGAGCAGTACTTC
TRBD2	TRBV9	.	TRBJ2-3	15	CASSALLGGAGDLYF	TGTGCCAGCAGCGCGCTGCTCGGGGGGGCGGGAGACTTATATTTT
TRBD2	TRBV7-2	.	TRBJ2-5	16	CASSPQSGRAWETQYF	TGTGCCAGCAGCCCACAGAGCGGGAGGGCCTGGGAGACCCAGTACTTC
TRBD2	TRBV29-1	.	TRBJ2-1	14	CSVEPGGRYNEQFF	TGCAGCGTTGAGCCTGGCGGGAGGTATAATGAGCAGTTCTTC
.	TRBV7-8	.	TRBJ1-3	15	CASSSWAGDGNTIYF	TGTGCCAGCAGCTCCTGGGCGGGGGACGGAAACACCATATATTTT
.	TRBV25-1	.	TRBJ2-6	15	CASSVPGAGANVLTF	TGTGCCAGCAGTGTACCGGGGGCTGGGGCCAACGTCCTGACTTTC
.	TRBV9	few	TRBJ2-1	14	CASSVGVGYNEQFF	TGTGCCAGCAGCGTAGGTGTCGGTTACAATGAGCAGTTCTTC
TRBD1	TRBV28	.	TRBJ2-7	15	CASFAGTGDFSEQYF	TGTGCCAGCTTTGCCGGGACAGGGGATTTTAGTGAGCAGTACTTC
.	TRBV7-7	few	TRBJ1-1	13	CASSPSESAEAFF	TGTGCTAGCAGCCCCAGCGAGAGCGCTGAAGCTTTCTTT
TRBD1	TRBV29-1	.	TRBJ2-7	12	CSTLTGDLEQYF	TGCAGCACCTTGACAGGGGATTTGGAGCAGTACTTC
TRBD2	TRBV4-3	.	TRBJ2-7	15	CASSQIAGGSYEQYF	TGCGCCAGCAGCCAGATAGCGGGAGGTTCCTACGAGCAGTACTTC
TRBD1	TRBV5-4	.	TRBJ1-2	15	CASSFDRAYNYGYTF	TGTGCCAGCAGTTTCGACAGGGCGTATAACTATGGCTACACCTTC